The sequence of this T cell receptor beta chain was determined in a study of blood T cell repertoires in COVID-19. Study in general: Some COVID-19 samples were acute and others convalescent; all came from the United States, Italy and Spain. PBMCs, B-cell-depleted T cells, or T cells provided the cDNA or gDNA that made up the material.

Germline V gene sequence: CDR1 SGHNT, CDR2 YENEEA. V trimming: 4 bases; J trimming: 8 bases; junction bases outside the gene matches: 7. The CDR3 contains 13 residues. In the authors' workflow: Quantification of nucleated cells was approximated via reference gene primer amplification. TCRdb's copy holds only in-frame clones and misses some; the assay was immunoSEQ multiplex PCR. That table is the source of V, J and clone size, and D and trimming were worked out from the DNA. The table shows roughly 260,000 clones, with over 75% occurring only once. The source is a woman between 50 and 59 years old with acute or convalescent COVID-19. J is TRBJ1-2 and V is TRBV11-3; 7 positions match TRBD1. The sequenced material came from peripheral blood. As DNA, the CDR3 is TGTGCCAGCAGCTCGAAAGGGGGCCTGGGCTACACCTTC. Its protein is CASSSKGGLGYTF.